The present TCR beta chain was sequenced within a study of cytomegalovirus exposure and HLA in healthy donors. Study results and caveats: Some TCR beta chains (164 of them) were listed as cytomegalovirus-associated.

V was pared by 6 bases and J by 7 bases, with 21 bases of the junction left unmatched. Germline V gene sequence: CDR1 SGHRS, CDR2 YFSETQ. The CDR3 contains 17 residues. Concerning this clone: Its target is not known.

Method: immunoSEQ multiplex PCR; TCRdb's copy keeps in-frame clones and lacks some. This sample has 150,000 to 200,000 clones, with around four fifths found just once. The sequence derives from a man aged 18 to 30 in good health and CMV-seropositive. V usage is TRBV5-1 and J usage is TRBJ2-7, with 8 positions matching TRBD2. Sequencing input: PBMCs. CDR3 in DNA: TGCGCCAGCAACGAACTAGCGGCTTTTCCGGAGAGGCGGGAGCAGTACTTC. Its translation: CASNELAAFPERREQYF.